This T cell receptor beta chain was documented in a study of blood T cell repertoires in COVID-19. Study-level background: Researchers got acute and convalescent COVID-19 samples from the United States, Italy and Spain. Sample material is recorded as cDNA or gDNA derived from T cells, B-cell-depleted T cells, or PBMCs.

There are 19 residues in the CDR3. J lost 1 base, V lost 1 base, and 13 bases had no gene match. Germline CDR1 is LGHNA and CDR2 is YSLEER. Methods used by the authors: Amplification from reference gene primers served as the basis for estimated nucleated cell counts. This table comes from immunoSEQ multiplex PCR, and its TCRdb copy is limited to in-frame clones, with some not included. The D gene and trimming were derived from the DNA, and the V and J assignments and clone size from that table. In the table there are under 150,000 clones, about four fifths of which are singletons. The receptor was isolated from a man aged 35-49 years with active or convalescent COVID-19. The V call is TRBV4-3, the J call TRBJ2-1; 7 bases are shared with TRBD1. The sequenced sample consisted of peripheral blood. The CDR3 DNA reads as TGCGCCAGCAGCCAAGGTAACAGGGGTTTCCTTAGTTCCTACAATGAGCAGTTCTTC. Amino acid sequence: CASSQGNRGFLSSYNEQFF.